The entry below describes one T cell receptor (beta chain). Antigen specificity is unknown. Presence of unique molecular identifiers characterized the TCR beta cDNA libraries. T cells numbering 1 to 10 million yielded a few hundred thousand cDNA molecules. TCRdb re-derived calls from the PCR reads in MiXCR, one entry per CDR3 protein. The sample carries 500,000 to 600,000 distinct CDR3 sequences, about 40% recorded once. CDR3 length: 13 residues. The V segment lost 11 bases and the J segment 5 bases; nucleotides outside the gene matches: 8. Germline CDR1 is SNHLY and CDR2 is FYNNEI. This sample is part of a study of post-analysis software for immune sequencing data. The wider study: The disease courses spanned relapsing-remitting, secondary progressive and progressive-relapsing forms of multiple sclerosis. Findings and caveats of the study: In patients, about five TRBV segments were more frequent than in controls, with TRBV5-6, TRBV5-1 and TRBV20-1 among them. Patients with multiple sclerosis recorded significantly lower normalized Chao1 diversity than controls, the study found. Under the F measure, samples that were prepared in one batch clustered strongly together.

This clonotype was sampled from a girl aged 10 to 17 with multiple sclerosis. The specimen sequenced was blood. The chain links TRBV2 to TRBJ2-3, with TRBD2 matching over 9 bases. CDR3 nucleotide sequence: TGTGCCGCCATAGCGGGGGAGGGAGATACGCAGTATTTT. It yields the protein CAAIAGEGDTQYF.